The 28 T cell receptor beta chains reported below all come from one sample, sequenced in a study of T cells in Graves' hyperthyroidism and ophthalmopathy. The CDR3 regions of TCR beta were amplified from RNA transcripts. The HTBI set primed first-round TCR CDR3 RT-PCR. Each CDR3 protein is one row after TCRdb ran MiXCR on the multiplex PCR reads. The sample lists 370,000 or so distinct CDR3 sequences, approximately 14% occurring once. Sequenced: blood. All receptors come from a woman aged 18-30 years with Graves' hyperthyroidism that later progressed to Graves' ophthalmopathy.

This clonotype was seen repeatedly, ten times or more. The gene calls are TRBV6-1 and TRBJ2-7; D gene uncertain. The CDR3 extends over 14 amino acids. Between the trimmed V and J ends, which lost 2 bases and 2 bases, there was a span of 10 bases. CDR1 and CDR2 (germline): MNHNS, SASEGT. The CDR3 DNA reads TGTGCCAGCAGTGAAAGTCGGGTGACCTACGAGCAGTACTTC. Translation gives CASSESRVTYEQYF.

This clonotype was counted between two and nine times. J is TRBJ2-3 and V is TRBV10-3; the D gene could be TRBD1 or TRBD2 (7 bases each). CDR3 length: 14 residues. Germline lookup yields CDR1 ENHRY and CDR2 SYGVKD. Trimming removed 10 bases from V and 2 bases from J, with 16 bases in between. The CDR3 nucleotides read TGTGCCACCGCCCAGGGGGGGGTCACAGATACGCAGTATTTT. Encoded protein: CATAQGGVTDTQYF.

In this sample, this clonotype turned up many times. The rearrangement joins TRBV6-1 to TRBJ2-1; maybe TRBD2 (5 bases). V lost 7 bases, J lost 0 bases, and 16 bases lay in between. CDR1 and CDR2 from the germline V gene are MNHNS and SASEGT. The CDR3 runs to 16 residues. CDR3 DNA sequence: TGTGCCAGCAAGGCGAGCGGAGGAAGCTCCTACAATGAGCAGTTCTTC. This encodes CASKASGGSSYNEQFF.

The rearrangement uses TRBV4-1 and TRBJ2-3; 7 bases match TRBD1. Germline-derived CDR1 and CDR2 are MGHRA and YSYEKL. The junction had 16 bases not matched to a gene; V was cut back by 3 bases and J by 7 bases. The CDR3 length is 17 residues. CDR3 nucleotide sequence: TGCGCCAGCAGCCAGGGCAACAGGGGCGTTTCACCGTATACGCAGTATTTT. Translation gives CASSQGNRGVSPYTQYF.

The sample holds many counts of this clonotype. The rearrangement joins TRBV28 to TRBJ1-3; TRBD1 matches at 8 bases. Germline assignment: CDR1 MDHEN and CDR2 SYDVKM. The CDR3 is 14 residues long. V lost 4 bases, J lost 2 bases, and 1 base stayed unmatched. Written as DNA, the CDR3 is TGTGCCAGCAGTTGGGGACAGGCTGGAAACACCATATATTTT. This encodes CASSWGQAGNTIYF.

This clonotype was detected ten times or more. This rearrangement joins TRBV28 to TRBJ1-2; tentative D call: TRBD1 (5 bases). V was clipped by 1 base and J by 2 bases, with 8 bases between them. The CDR3 length is 14 residues. CDR1 and CDR2 (germline): MDHEN, SYDVKM. CDR3 loop: CASSLSGGNYGYTF. Written as DNA, the CDR3 is TGTGCCAGCAGTTTATCGGGGGGAAACTATGGCTACACCTTC.

In this sample, this clonotype turned up many times. This sequence joins TRBV7-9 and TRBJ2-2; 7 bases match TRBD2. CDR1 and CDR2 (germline): SEHNR, FQNEAQ (reference sequence). Trimming at V came to 5 bases and at J to 1 base, leaving 7 bases not matched to a gene. This CDR3 is built from 16 residues. CDR3 sequence (DNA): TGTGCCAGCAGCCGTCCGGCGGGAGAGAACACCGGGGAGCTGTTTTTT. It specifies CASSRPAGENTGELFF.

This clonotype was observed a few times. The CDR3 nucleotides are TGTGCCAGCAGCCTCTGGACTAGCCACCGACTCAATGAGCAGTTCTTC. The encoded protein is CASSLWTSHRLNEQFF. The chain links TRBV9 to TRBJ2-1, with 8 bases lining up with TRBD2. Germline loops: CDR1 SGDLS, CDR2 YYNGEE. This CDR3 spans 16 amino acids. V lost 4 bases and J lost 6; bases outside the gene matches: 12.

This clonotype has ten or more counts. The rearrangement joins TRBV15 to TRBJ2-1; D may be TRBD1 or TRBD2 (5 bases each). The CDR3 contains 16 residues. V gave up 2 bases and J gave up 3 bases, with 14 bases separating them. Germline assignment: CDR1 LNHNV and CDR2 YYDKDF (reference sequence). The CDR3 coding sequence is TGTGCCACCAGCAGATGGGGGACGGACGTCTACAATGAGCAGTTCTTC. Protein product: CATSRWGTDVYNEQFF.

The table lists this clonotype with many counts. J is TRBJ2-3 and V is TRBV7-9; 10 positions agree with TRBD2. Trimming removed 5 bases from V and 5 bases from J; junction bases left unmatched: 28. Germline loops: CDR1 SEHNR, CDR2 FQNEAQ (reference sequence). This CDR3 has 22 amino acids. The CDR3 here is CASSTNVASGSRAINRLDTQYF. The DNA of the CDR3 is TGTGCCAGCAGCACAAACGTGGCTAGCGGGAGTCGGGCTATCAACCGACTAGATACGCAGTATTTT.

This clonotype was counted at least ten times. This chain joins TRBV28 and TRBJ1-1, with D perhaps TRBD1 (6 bases). The CDR3 covers 14 residues. Per the germline V gene, CDR1 is MDHEN and CDR2 is SYDVKM. The V gene lost 6 bases and the J gene lost 3 bases, with 14 bases spanning the gap. The CDR3 DNA follows: TGTGCCAGCAGGATAGGGGGGGAGTACACTGAAGCTTTCTTT. Encoded protein: CASRIGGEYTEAFF.

Comment on this clonotype: Possible read error: a much larger clone is one base away. The CDR3 DNA reads TGTGCCAGCAGCCGGACAGTGACCGGCTACACCTTC. Translation gives CASSRTVTGYTF. The chain recombines TRBV3-1 with TRBJ1-2; D is perhaps TRBD1 (6 bases). V lost 4 bases to trimming and J lost 8 bases, with 11 bases between them. Looked up from germline, CDR1 is LGHDT and CDR2 is YNNKEL (reference sequence). The CDR3 covers 12 residues.

This clonotype was observed at least ten times. The chain joins TRBV20-1 to TRBJ2-5; unclear D gene. Germline V gene sequence: CDR1 DFQATT, CDR2 SNEGSKA (reference sequence). Deletions cut 6 bases from V and 7 bases from J, with 18 bases between. The CDR3 contains 13 residues. CDR3 protein: CSATDGSWGTQYF. The CDR3 DNA reads TGCAGTGCCACGGACGGGTCGTGGGGGACCCAGTACTTC.

V is TRBV14 and J is TRBJ1-3; 8 bases align to TRBD1. This CDR3 comprises 15 residues. Unmatched junction bases numbered 4, after V lost 4 bases and J lost 2 bases. The germline CDR1 and CDR2 sequences are SGHDN and FVKESK. In DNA, the CDR3 is TGTGCCAGCAGCCGACAGGGGAAGACTGGAAACACCATATATTTT. Residues: CASSRQGKTGNTIYF.

This clonotype was seen at least ten times. CDR3 in amino acids: CASSLREYNEQFF. The CDR3 DNA is TGTGCCAGCAGCTTACGGGAATACAATGAGCAGTTCTTC. The chain recombines TRBV7-2 with TRBJ2-1; D is possibly TRBD2 (5 bases). Germline loops: CDR1 SGHTA, CDR2 FQGNSA. This CDR3 is built from 13 residues. V dropped 2 bases and J dropped 4 bases, with 6 bases sitting between them. The entire variable domain, with the rest obtained from reference TRBV7-2 and TRBJ2-1, is as follows: GAGVSQSPSNKVTEKGKDVELRCDPISGHTALYWYRQSLGQGLEFLIYFQGNSAPDKSGLPSDRFSAERTGGSVSTLTIQRTQQEDSAVYLCASSLREYNEQFFGPGTRLTVL.

Concerning this clonotype itself: It may be a read error: a sequence one base away is much more abundant. The rearrangement links TRBV20-1 to TRBJ2-1; the D gene is possibly TRBD1 (5 bases). Germline CDR1 DFQATT, CDR2 SNEGSKA (reference sequence). V lost 1 base to trimming and J lost 10 bases, with 20 bases between them. The CDR3 has 15 residues. The CDR3 loop reads CSARGVPGRDEEQFF. The CDR3, as DNA: TGCAGTGCTAGAGGAGTTCCAGGCAGGGATGAAGAGCAGTTCTTC.

This clonotype turned up a few times. The chain couples TRBV5-1 to TRBJ2-5; 9 bases match TRBD1. Trimming at V came to 3 bases and at J to 2 bases, leaving 8 bases not matched to a gene. The CDR3 has 16 amino acids. Per the germline V gene, CDR1 is SGHRS and CDR2 is YFSETQ. CDR3 region: CASSSSGTGTQETQYF. CDR3 DNA sequence: TGCGCCAGCAGCTCCTCCGGGACAGGGACGCAAGAGACCCAGTACTTC. The variable domain in full, with the rest retrieved from reference TRBV5-1 and TRBJ2-5, is KAGVTQTPRYLIKTRGQQVTLSCSPISGHRSVSWYQQTPGQGLQFLFEYFSETQRNKGNFPGRFSGRQFSNSRSEMNVSTLELGDSALYLCASSSSGTGTQETQYFGPGTRLLVL.

This clonotype was counted ten times or more. The rearrangement links TRBV27 to TRBJ1-1, with D maybe TRBD1 (6 bases). The CDR3 has 15 residues. V was trimmed by 0 bases and J by 4 bases, leaving 12 bases between them. CDR1 is MNHEY and CDR2 is SMNVEV in the germline V gene (reference sequence). The CDR3 DNA is TGTGCCAGCAGTTTATCACAGGGCAAAATCACTGAAGCTTTCTTT. It translates to CASSLSQGKITEAFF.

This chain joins TRBV6-1 and TRBJ2-1; 15 bases align to TRBD2. The germline V gene has CDR1 MNHNS and CDR2 SASEGT. CDR3 length: 16 residues. V gave up 6 bases and J gave up 9 bases; unmatched junction bases: 9. CDR3 protein: CASSWTSGRAPSEQFF. In DNA, the CDR3 is TGTGCCAGCAGCTGGACTAGCGGGAGGGCCCCAAGTGAGCAGTTCTTC.

This clonotype has ten or more counts. CDR3: CSARERDRVRSLGYTF. The CDR3 DNA reads TGCAGTGCTAGAGAGCGGGACAGGGTACGATCTCTGGGCTACACCTTC. This chain connects TRBV20-1 to TRBJ1-2; TRBD1 matches at 9 bases. This CDR3 is 16 amino acids long. The germline gives CDR1 DFQATT, CDR2 SNEGSKA (reference sequence). V lost 0 bases, J lost 8 bases, and 13 bases stayed unmatched.

Only a few counts were recorded for this clonotype. The V gene is TRBV28, the J gene TRBJ2-2; D might be TRBD1 or TRBD2, each matching 5 bases. V was trimmed by 2 bases and J by 1 base, leaving 8 bases between them. This CDR3 spans 15 amino acids. Germline CDR1 and CDR2: MDHEN and SYDVKM. The CDR3 DNA reads TGTGCCAGCAGTTTAATGGGACGGAACACCGGGGAGCTGTTTTTT. This sequence encodes CASSLMGRNTGELFF.

The gene calls are TRBV6-1 and TRBJ2-1; no firm D call. Trimming removed 8 bases from V and 9 bases from J, with 11 bases in between. Germline V gene data show CDR1 as MNHNS and CDR2 as SASEGT. The CDR3 consists of 11 residues. The CDR3 protein is CASAYVGEQFF. As DNA, the CDR3 is TGTGCCAGCGCTTATGTCGGTGAGCAGTTCTTC.

This clonotype was detected ten times or more. A junction boundary mismatches the germline segment, possibly from a read error. The J gene is TRBJ1-1, the V gene TRBV2; D possibly corresponds to TRBD1 (6 bases). The CDR3 extends over 13 amino acids. The V gene's germline CDR1 is SNHLY and CDR2 FYNNEI. CDR3 region: CASSTGLNTEAFF. Here the CDR3 DNA reads TGCGCCAGCAGCACAGGGCTGAACACTGAAGCTTTCTTT.

In this sample, this clonotype turned up many times. The genes are TRBV7-8 and TRBJ2-5, with 8 bases that match TRBD2. J was trimmed by 5 bases and V by 10 bases; bases with no gene match: 6. The germline V gene encodes CDR1 SGHVS and CDR2 FQNEAQ. This CDR3 has 12 residues. The CDR3 region has the DNA TGTGCCACCGTAGCGGGATATGAGACCCAGTACTTC. This encodes CATVAGYETQYF. Full variable domain (missing parts from reference TRBV7-8 and TRBJ2-5): GAGVSQSPRYKVAKRGQDVALRCDPISGHVSLFWYQQALGQGPEFLTYFQNEAQLDKSGLPSDRFFAERPEGSVSTLKIQRTQQEDSAVYLCATVAGYETQYFGPGTRLLVL.

With respect to this clonotype: A much larger clone lies a single base off, so this may be a read error. The chain recombines TRBV7-9 with TRBJ1-1; D is unclear. Germline V gene lookup returns CDR1 SEHNR and CDR2 FQNEAQ (reference sequence). The CDR3 runs 13 residues. Trimming cost V 6 bases and J 5 bases, with 13 bases left between them. The CDR3 nucleotides read TGTGCCAGCAGTTGGGTGGAGTTGACTGAAGCTTTCTTT. It translates to CASSWVELTEAFF.

This clonotype was seen many times. This chain connects TRBV11-2 to TRBJ2-2, with a possible D match to TRBD1 (6 bases). The CDR3 is 15 amino acids. Germline values: CDR1 SGHAT, CDR2 FQNNGV. V lost 2 bases, J lost 6 bases, and 13 bases lay in between. CDR3 region: CASSLTTGSPGELFF. In DNA form, the CDR3 reads TGTGCCAGCAGCTTAACCACAGGGTCCCCCGGGGAGCTGTTTTTT.

A remark on this clonotype: A much larger clone is a single base away; this may be a read error. This chain uses TRBV4-1 with TRBJ2-5; a weak D match, TRBD1 (6 bases). Germline CDR1 and CDR2: MGHRA and YSYEKL. The CDR3 extends over 15 amino acids. CDR3 region: CASGQDGTLQGTQYF. The CDR3 nucleotides are TGCGCCAGCGGCCAAGATGGGACACTCCAGGGGACCCAGTACTTC.

This clonotype was detected a few times. CDR3 protein: CASSLEPYRVFGGGYTF. The CDR3 DNA is TGTGCCAGCAGCTTAGAACCCTACAGGGTATTTGGGGGTGGCTACACCTTC. The J gene is TRBJ1-2, the V gene TRBV7-2; a weak D match, TRBD1 (6 bases). The V end lost 1 base, the J end lost 7 bases, and 22 bases lay between the germline ends. CDR3 length: 17 residues. Germline CDR1 is SGHTA and CDR2 is FQGNSA.